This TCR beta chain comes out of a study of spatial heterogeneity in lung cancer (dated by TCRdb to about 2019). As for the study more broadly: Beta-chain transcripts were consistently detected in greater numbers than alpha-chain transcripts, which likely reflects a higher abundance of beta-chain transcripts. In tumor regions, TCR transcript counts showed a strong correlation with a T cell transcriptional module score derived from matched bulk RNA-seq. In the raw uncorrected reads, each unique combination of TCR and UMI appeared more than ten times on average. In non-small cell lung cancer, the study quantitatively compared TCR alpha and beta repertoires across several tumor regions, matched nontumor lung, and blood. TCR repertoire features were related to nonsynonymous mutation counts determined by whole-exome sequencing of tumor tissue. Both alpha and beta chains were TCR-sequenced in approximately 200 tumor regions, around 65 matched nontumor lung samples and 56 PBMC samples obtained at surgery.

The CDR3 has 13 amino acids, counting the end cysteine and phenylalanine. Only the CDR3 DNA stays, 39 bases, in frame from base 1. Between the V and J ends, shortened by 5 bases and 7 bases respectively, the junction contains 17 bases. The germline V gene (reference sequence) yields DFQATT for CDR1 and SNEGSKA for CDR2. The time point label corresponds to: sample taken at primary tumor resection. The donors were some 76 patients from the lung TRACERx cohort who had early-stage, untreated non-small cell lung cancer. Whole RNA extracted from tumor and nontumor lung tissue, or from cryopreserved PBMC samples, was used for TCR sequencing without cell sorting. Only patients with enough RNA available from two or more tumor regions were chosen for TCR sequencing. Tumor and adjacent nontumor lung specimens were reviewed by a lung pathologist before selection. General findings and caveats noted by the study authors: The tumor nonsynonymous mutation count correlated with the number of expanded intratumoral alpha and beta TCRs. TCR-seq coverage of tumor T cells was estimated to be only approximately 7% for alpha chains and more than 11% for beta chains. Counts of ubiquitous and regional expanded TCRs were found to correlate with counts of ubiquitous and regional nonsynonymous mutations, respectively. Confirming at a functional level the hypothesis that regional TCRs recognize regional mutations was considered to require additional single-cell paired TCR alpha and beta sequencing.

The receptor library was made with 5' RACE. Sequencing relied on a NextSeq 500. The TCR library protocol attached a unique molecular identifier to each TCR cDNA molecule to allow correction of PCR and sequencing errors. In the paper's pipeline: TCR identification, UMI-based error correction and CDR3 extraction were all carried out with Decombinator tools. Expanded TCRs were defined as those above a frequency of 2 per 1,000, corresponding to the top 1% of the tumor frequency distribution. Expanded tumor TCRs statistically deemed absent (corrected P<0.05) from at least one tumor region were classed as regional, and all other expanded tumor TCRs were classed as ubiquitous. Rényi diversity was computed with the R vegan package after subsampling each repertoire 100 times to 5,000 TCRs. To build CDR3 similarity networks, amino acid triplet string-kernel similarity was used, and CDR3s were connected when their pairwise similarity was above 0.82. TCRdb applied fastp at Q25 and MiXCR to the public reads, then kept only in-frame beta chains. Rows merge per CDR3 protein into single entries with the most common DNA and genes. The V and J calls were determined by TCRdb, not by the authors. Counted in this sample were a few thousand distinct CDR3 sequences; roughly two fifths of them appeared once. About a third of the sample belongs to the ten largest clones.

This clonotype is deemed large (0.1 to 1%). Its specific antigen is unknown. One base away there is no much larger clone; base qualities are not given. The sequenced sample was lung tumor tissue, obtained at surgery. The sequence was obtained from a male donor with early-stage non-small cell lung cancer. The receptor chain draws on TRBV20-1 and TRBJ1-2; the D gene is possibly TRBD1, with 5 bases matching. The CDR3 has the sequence CSAASSGLRGYTF. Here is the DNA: TGCAGTGCTGCGTCCTCAGGGTTACGTGGCTACACCTTC.